One and the same sample provided the 7 T cell receptor beta chains below, sequenced in a study of T cells in Graves' hyperthyroidism and ophthalmopathy (dated 2019 in TCRdb). Library method: multiplex PCR. TCRdb shows the sequencer as Illumina HiSeq 2000. The TCR beta CDR3 regions were amplified from the RNA transcripts. The TCR CDR3 was subjected to a first round of RT-PCR using the HTBI primer set and the Qiagen OneStep RT-PCR kit. The raw public reads went through TCRdb reprocessing: fastp at Q25, MiXCR clone calling, in-frame beta chains kept. Each CDR3 protein appears once, grouped with its most common genes and DNA. This sample lists about 610,000 distinct CDR3 sequences; about half were detected once. Of the sample, about 8% is held by the ten largest clones. Material: peripheral blood or thyroid tissue (not recorded which). The receptors originated from a woman between 18 and 29 years old with Graves' hyperthyroidism.

This clonotype came up many times. The gene calls are TRBV20-1 and TRBJ1-1; possibly TRBD1 for D (6 bases). Between the trimmed V and J ends, which lost 3 bases and 0 bases, there was a span of 14 bases. Germline CDR1 is DFQATT and CDR2 is SNEGSKA (reference sequence). CDR3 length: 15 residues. This CDR3 is CSASPSGAMNTEAFF. The DNA for the CDR3 is TGCAGTGCTAGCCCGTCAGGGGCGATGAACACTGAAGCTTTCTTT.

This chain uses TRBV29-1 with TRBJ2-7; D is possibly TRBD1 (6 bases). The CDR3 length is 11 residues. V lost 8 bases, J lost 3 bases, and 11 bases lay in between. The germline gives CDR1 SQVTM, CDR2 ANQGSEA. The CDR3 DNA sequence: TGCAGCTTCGGGGACAACTACGAGCAGTACTTC. This translates into CSFGDNYEQYF.

The chain recombines TRBV20-1 with TRBJ2-5; D might be TRBD1 (7 bases). The tail of the sequence fits TRBJ2-1 better, so the J call may be wrong. The germline gives CDR1 DFQATT, CDR2 SNEGSKA (reference sequence). This CDR3 region has 15 residues. The CDR3 sequence: CSAPGGSGSYNEQFF. For the CDR3, the DNA is TGCAGTGCACCAGGGGGTAGCGGCTCTTACAATGAGCAGTTCTTC.

V and J are TRBV20-1 and TRBJ1-5; 9 bases agree with TRBD1. Germline V lookup: CDR1 DFQATT, CDR2 SNEGSKA (reference sequence). Trimming cost V 3 bases and J 3 bases; bases outside gene matches: 12. The CDR3 consists of 17 residues. The CDR3 DNA sequence: TGCAGTGCTAGTGCAGGGGCGGGACAGGGATACAATCAGCCCCAGCATTTT. It specifies CSASAGAGQGYNQPQHF.

V usage is TRBV25-1 and J usage is TRBJ1-1; the D is unclear. Germline values: CDR1 MGHDK, CDR2 SYGVNS. The CDR3 consists of 13 residues. V shed 8 bases and J shed 3 bases, with 13 bases lying between them. CDR3 coding DNA: TGTGCCAGCCAAGATGTACGGTACACTGAAGCTTTCTTT. This encodes CASQDVRYTEAFF.

This clonotype was seen only a few times. The chain has TRBV5-1 and TRBJ2-5; D is perhaps TRBD1 (6 bases). The J call may be mistaken, given a closer DNA end match to TRBJ2-1. CDR3 length: 15 amino acids. Germline loops: CDR1 SGHRS, CDR2 YFSETQ. The CDR3 spells CASSQDSSFYNEQFF. CDR3 in DNA: TGCGCCAGCAGCCAGGACAGCAGTTTCTACAATGAGCAGTTCTTC.

This clonotype was counted a single time. The chain carries TRBV2 and TRBJ2-7; TRBD1 matches at 8 bases. This CDR3 spans 13 amino acids. With 8 bases clipped from V and 3 bases from J, the junction kept 6 bases outside the gene matches. Looked up from germline, CDR1 is SNHLY and CDR2 is FYNNEI. As DNA, the CDR3 is TGTGCCAGCCTCGGCACAGGGGGCTACGAGCAGTACTTC. This sequence encodes CASLGTGGYEQYF.